A single T cell receptor beta chain is shown here with its context. Its antigen is not identified. The data belong to a study of response to subunit inactivated influenza vaccine. Findings of the study overall: The authors suggested that every seasonal influenza vaccination recruits few new T cells.

Via MiXCR, TCRdb re-called the RT-PCR reads, giving one row per CDR3 protein. The sample yields around 470,000 distinct CDR3 sequences, less than 7.5% seen once. The CDR3 extends over 13 amino acids. The V and J ends lost 3 bases and 5 bases respectively, with 11 bases between them. Germline V CDR1 and CDR2: SGHTA, FQGNSA. The sequences come from PBMCs from blood, collected around 25 months after vaccination. The receptor's source is a man aged 50-75 years who received an inactivated influenza vaccine. The chain joins TRBV7-2 to TRBJ2-7; the D call may be TRBD1 or TRBD2 (5 bases each). CDR3 sequence reads: CASSFGTLNEQYF. The CDR3 DNA reads TGTGCCAGCAGCTTCGGGACCCTCAACGAGCAGTACTTC. Full variable domain (remainder filled in from reference TRBV7-2 and TRBJ2-7): GAGVSQSPSNKVTEKGKDVELRCDPISGHTALYWYRQSLGQGLEFLIYFQGNSAPDKSGLPSDRFSAERTGGSVSTLTIQRTQQEDSAVYLCASSFGTLNEQYFGPGTRLTVT.